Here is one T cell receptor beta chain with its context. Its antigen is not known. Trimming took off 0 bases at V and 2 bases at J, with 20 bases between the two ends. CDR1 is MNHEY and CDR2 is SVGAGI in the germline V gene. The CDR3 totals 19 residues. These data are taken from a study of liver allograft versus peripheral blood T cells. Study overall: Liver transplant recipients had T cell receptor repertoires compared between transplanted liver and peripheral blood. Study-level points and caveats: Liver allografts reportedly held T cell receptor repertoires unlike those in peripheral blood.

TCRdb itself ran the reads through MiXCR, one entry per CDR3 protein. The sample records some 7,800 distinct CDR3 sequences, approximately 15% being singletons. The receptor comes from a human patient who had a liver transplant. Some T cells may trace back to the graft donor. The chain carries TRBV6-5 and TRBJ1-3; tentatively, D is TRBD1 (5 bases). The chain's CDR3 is CASSYSVLLVDSPGNTIYF. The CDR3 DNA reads TGTGCCAGCAGTTACTCGGTCCTGTTGGTCGACAGTCCTGGAAACACCATATATTTT.